This record covers a single T cell receptor (beta chain). Its matching antigen is unknown. The sample is drawn from a study of regulatory T cells in long-lasting Graves disease. Background on the study: Those with persistent Graves' disease had received antithyroid drugs for over 5 years with positive TSH receptor antibodies. General observations from the study: Peripheral blood, not thyroid tissue, was the sole material studied.

Time point of the sample: persistent/refractory GD, antithyroid drugs over 5 years with positive TRAb. RNA isolated from PBMCs was used to make the TCR library. Construction of TCR beta libraries relied on iRepertoire HTBI primers and on Arm-PCR targeting CDR3 regions. TCRdb called the multiplex PCR reads again in MiXCR, with one record for every CDR3 protein. The sample lists a few hundred thousand distinct CDR3 sequences, approximately 25% occurring once. The TCR originated in a woman aged 40 to 50 with Graves disease. The sequenced sample was peripheral blood mononuclear cells (PBMCs), obtained when the disease was refractory, from a patient treated with antithyroid drugs.

The CDR3 is CASSFFGEMAFF. For the CDR3, the DNA is TGTGCCAGCAGTTTTTTTGGGGAGATGGCTTTCTTT. V is TRBV28 and J is TRBJ1-1; D gene uncertain. This CDR3 has 12 residues. The germline V gene has CDR1 MDHEN and CDR2 SYDVKM. With 3 bases removed from V and 11 bases from J, the gap between germline ends came to 13 bases.